A selection of T cell receptor beta chains follows, all from one sample in a study of blood T cell repertoires in COVID-19. Libraries were prepared by immunoSEQ multiplex PCR; TCRdb keeps only in-frame clonotypes and omits some of them. Counted here are over 60,000 clones, under 95% occurring once; the ten biggest clones make up around 1.3%. The sample consisted of peripheral blood. All receptors come from a man in his 60s with acute or convalescent COVID-19. CDR3s include the opening cysteine and the closing phenylalanine or tryptophan. Each record gives: V gene, J gene, D gene, clone size, CDR3 DNA, CDR3 protein. A D gene is named only where the DNA matches it firmly. For some rows the clone size is stated as once, few or many, or as a class when expanded; others skip it.

>TRBV5-4|TRBJ2-3|TRBD2|-
TGTGCCAGCAGCTTCGGACTAGACCCAGATACGCAGTATTTT
CASSFGLDPDTQYF
>TRBV19|TRBJ1-5|-|-
TGTGCCAGTAGTATACCGGGCAATCAGCCCCAGCATTTT
CASSIPGNQPQHF
>TRBV29-1|TRBJ1-2|TRBD1|few
TGCAGCGTTGATATTGGTGACAGGGCTTATGGCTACACCTTC
CSVDIGDRAYGYTF
>TRBV7-9|TRBJ1-2|-|-
TGTGCCAGCAGCTCTCAAGGCGGATTACTAACTTATGGCTACACCTTC
CASSSQGGLLTYGYTF
>TRBV5-4|TRBJ1-1|TRBD1|-
TGTGCCAGCAGCATGGTGACAGGGCCGGGCACTGAAGCTTTCTTT
CASSMVTGPGTEAFF
>TRBV6-5|TRBJ1-2|-|-
TGTGCCAGTCGGTCGGACTATGGCTACACCTTC
CASRSDYGYTF
>TRBV5-1|TRBJ1-1|-|once
TGCGCCAGCAGCTTATCGGGGATGAACACTGAAGCTTTCTTT
CASSLSGMNTEAFF
>TRBV12-3/TRBV12-4|TRBJ1-6|-|-
TGTGCCAGCAGTTTGGGGGGTCCCCTCCACTTT
CASSLGGPLHF
>TRBV27|TRBJ2-7|TRBD1|-
TGTGCCAGCAGTCTTAGGGGGCGCGTGTACGAGCAGTACTTC
CASSLRGRVYEQYF
>TRBV30|TRBJ1-5|TRBD1|-
TGTGCCTGGGACAGGGGAAGCAATCAGCCCCAGCATTTT
CAWDRGSNQPQHF
>TRBV27|TRBJ1-1|TRBD1|-
TGTGCCAGCACCGACCGGGACAGGGGGCTCACTGAAGCTTTCTTT
CASTDRDRGLTEAFF
>TRBV7-8|TRBJ1-1|-|-
TGTGCCAGCAGCTTAGGATCCCTAGGGGCGAACACTGAAGCTTTCTTT
CASSLGSLGANTEAFF
>TRBV18|TRBJ2-7|TRBD1|-
TGTGCCAGCTCAAGACAGACAGGGGACTACGAGCAGTACTTC
CASSRQTGDYEQYF
>TRBV5-1|TRBJ1-2|-|-
TGCGCCAGCAGCTTGGAGCCAGGGCCGCATGGCTACACCTTC
CASSLEPGPHGYTF
>TRBV27|TRBJ1-6|TRBD1|few
TGTGCCAGCAGTCCGTTACAGGGGAATAATTCACCCCTCCACTTT
CASSPLQGNNSPLHF
>TRBV19|TRBJ1-6|TRBD1|-
TGTGCCAGTAACAGGGGTTATTCACCCCTCCACTTT
CASNRGYSPLHF
>TRBV11-2|TRBJ2-1|-|-
TGTGCCAGCAGCTTGGCCTCGGGCGCCACGGGGACAAGTGAGCAGTTCTTC
CASSLASGATGTSEQFF
>TRBV24-1|TRBJ1-5|TRBD1|-
TGTGCCACCAGTGACGCACAGGGGAGCAATCAGCCCCAGCATTTT
CATSDAQGSNQPQHF
>TRBV6-6|TRBJ1-1|-|-
TGTGCCAGCAGTTACTCACCTCCCTCACGACAGGTAGAAGCTTTCTTT
CASSYSPPSRQVEAFF
>TRBV24-1|TRBJ2-7|-|once
TGTGCCACCGAGTTTGGTAGCGGAACCTACGAGCAGTACTTC
CATEFGSGTYEQYF
>TRBV29-1|TRBJ2-6|-|-
TGCAGCGTCTTCTCTGGGGCCAACGTCCTGACTTTC
CSVFSGANVLTF
>TRBV5-5|TRBJ1-2|-|-
TGTGCCAGCAGCCTCCAGGGGCAGAATGGCTACACCTTC
CASSLQGQNGYTF
>TRBV10-3|TRBJ1-1|-|-
TGTGCCATCAGTGAGTCGCGGGAGGGGGACACTGAAGCTTTCTTT
CAISESREGDTEAFF
>TRBV10-3|TRBJ1-5|-|-
TGTGCCATCAGTGAACAGGGTAGTCAGCCCCAGCATTTT
CAISEQGSQPQHF
>TRBV9|TRBJ2-1|TRBD2|-
TGTGCCAGCACCCTAACCGGCTATAGCGGGGGTATGGGTGAGCAGTTCTTC
CASTLTGYSGGMGEQFF
>TRBV7-8|TRBJ1-2|-|-
TGTGCCAGCAGCTTAAAGGAGCAGGAAGGAGGGGGCTACACCTTC
CASSLKEQEGGGYTF
>TRBV7-9|TRBJ1-1|TRBD1|-
TGTGCCAGCAGCCCACCACGGACAGGGGAAGCTTTCTTT
CASSPPRTGEAFF
>TRBV5-4|TRBJ1-6|-|-
TGTGCCAGCAGCTTGGCGCAGGCTTCAAATTCACCCCTCCACTTT
CASSLAQASNSPLHF
>TRBV30|TRBJ2-7|-|-
TGTGCCTGGATTCCCCCTGGCAACCCCTACGAGCAGTACTTC
CAWIPPGNPYEQYF
>TRBV18|TRBJ1-1|TRBD1|few
TGTGCCAGCTCACAGACAGGGCTCGGCACTGAAGCTTTCTTT
CASSQTGLGTEAFF
>TRBV3-1/TRBV3-2|TRBJ1-3|-|few
TGTGCCAGCAGCCAAGACAGGCTCTCTGGAAACACCATATATTTT
CASSQDRLSGNTIYF
>TRBV3-1/TRBV3-2|TRBJ1-2|-|-
TGTGCCAGCAGCCTCCCGGGGGGGTTCTATGGCTACACCTTC
CASSLPGGFYGYTF
>TRBV11-1|TRBJ1-1|-|-
TGTGCCAGCAGCTTCCCGGGAGAGGATGGGAACACTGAAGCTTTCTTT
CASSFPGEDGNTEAFF